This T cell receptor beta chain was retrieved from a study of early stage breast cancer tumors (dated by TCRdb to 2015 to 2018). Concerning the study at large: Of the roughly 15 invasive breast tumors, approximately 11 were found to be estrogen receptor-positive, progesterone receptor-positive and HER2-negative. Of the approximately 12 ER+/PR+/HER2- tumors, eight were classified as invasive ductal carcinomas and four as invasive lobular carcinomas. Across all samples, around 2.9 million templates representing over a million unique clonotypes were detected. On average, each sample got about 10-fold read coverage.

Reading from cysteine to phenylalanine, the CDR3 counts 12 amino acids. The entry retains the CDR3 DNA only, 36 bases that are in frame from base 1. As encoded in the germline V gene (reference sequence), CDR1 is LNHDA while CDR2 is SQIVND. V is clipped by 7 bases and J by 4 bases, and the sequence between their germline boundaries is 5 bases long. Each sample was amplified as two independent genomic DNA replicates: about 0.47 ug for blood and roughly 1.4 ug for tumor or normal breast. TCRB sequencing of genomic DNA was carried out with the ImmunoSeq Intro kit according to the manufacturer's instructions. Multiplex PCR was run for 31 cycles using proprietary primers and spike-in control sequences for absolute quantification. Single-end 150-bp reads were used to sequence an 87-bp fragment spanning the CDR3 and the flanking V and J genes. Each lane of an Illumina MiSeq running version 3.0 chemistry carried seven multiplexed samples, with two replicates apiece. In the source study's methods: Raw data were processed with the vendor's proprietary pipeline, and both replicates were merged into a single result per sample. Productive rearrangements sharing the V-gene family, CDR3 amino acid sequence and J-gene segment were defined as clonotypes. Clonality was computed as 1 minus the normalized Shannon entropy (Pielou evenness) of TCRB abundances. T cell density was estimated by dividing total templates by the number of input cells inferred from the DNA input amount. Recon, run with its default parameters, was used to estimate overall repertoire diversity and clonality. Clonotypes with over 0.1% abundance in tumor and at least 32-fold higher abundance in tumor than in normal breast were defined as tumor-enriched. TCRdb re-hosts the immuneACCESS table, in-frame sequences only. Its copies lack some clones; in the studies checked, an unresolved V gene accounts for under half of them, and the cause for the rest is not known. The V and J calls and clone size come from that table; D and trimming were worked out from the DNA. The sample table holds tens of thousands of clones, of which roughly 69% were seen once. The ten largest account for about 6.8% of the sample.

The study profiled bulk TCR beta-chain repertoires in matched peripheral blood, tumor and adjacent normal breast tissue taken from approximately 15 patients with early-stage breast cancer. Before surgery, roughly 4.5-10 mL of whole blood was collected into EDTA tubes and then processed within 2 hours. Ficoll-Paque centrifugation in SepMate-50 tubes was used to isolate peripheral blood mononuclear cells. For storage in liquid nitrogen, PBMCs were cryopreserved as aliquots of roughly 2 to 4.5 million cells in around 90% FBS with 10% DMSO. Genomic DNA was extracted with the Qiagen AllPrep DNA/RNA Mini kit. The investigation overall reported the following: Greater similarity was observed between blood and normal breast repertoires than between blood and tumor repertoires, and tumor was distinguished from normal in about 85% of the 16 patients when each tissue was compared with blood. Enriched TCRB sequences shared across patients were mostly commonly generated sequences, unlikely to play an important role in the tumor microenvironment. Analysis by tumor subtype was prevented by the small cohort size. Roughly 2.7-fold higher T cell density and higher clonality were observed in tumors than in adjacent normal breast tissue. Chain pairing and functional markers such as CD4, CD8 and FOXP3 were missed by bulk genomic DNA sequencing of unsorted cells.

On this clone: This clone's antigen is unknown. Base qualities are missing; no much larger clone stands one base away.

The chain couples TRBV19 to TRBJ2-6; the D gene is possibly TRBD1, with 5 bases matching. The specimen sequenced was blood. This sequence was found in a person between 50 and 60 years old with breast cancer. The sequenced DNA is TGTGCCAGTAACAGGGGGGCCAACGTCCTGACTTTC. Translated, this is CASNRGANVLTF.